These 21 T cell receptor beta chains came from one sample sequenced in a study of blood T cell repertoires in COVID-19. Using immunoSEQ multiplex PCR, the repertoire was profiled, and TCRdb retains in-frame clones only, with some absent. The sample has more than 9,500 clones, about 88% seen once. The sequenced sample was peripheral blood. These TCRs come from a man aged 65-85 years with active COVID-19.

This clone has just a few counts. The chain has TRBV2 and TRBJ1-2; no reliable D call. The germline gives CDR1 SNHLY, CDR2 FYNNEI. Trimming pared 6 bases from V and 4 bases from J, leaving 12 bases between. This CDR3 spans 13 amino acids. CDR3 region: CASRFTVLYGYTF. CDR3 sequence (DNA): TGTGCCAGCAGATTCACAGTACTCTATGGCTACACCTTC.

CDR3 in amino acids: CASKLRGGAYNEQFF. The DNA for the CDR3 is TGCGCCAGCAAACTTCGGGGTGGAGCTTACAATGAGCAGTTCTTC. The chain links TRBV5-1 to TRBJ2-1, with D tentatively TRBD2 (5 bases). This CDR3 spans 15 amino acids. V was pared by 6 bases and J by 4 bases, with 17 bases between. Germline V gene data show CDR1 as SGHRS and CDR2 as YFSETQ. Using reference TRBV5-1 and TRBJ2-1 for the parts outside the CDR3, the full variable domain is KAGVTQTPRYLIKTRGQQVTLSCSPISGHRSVSWYQQTPGQGLQFLFEYFSETQRNKGNFPGRFSGRQFSNSRSEMNVSTLELGDSALYLCASKLRGGAYNEQFFGPGTRLTVL.

The CDR3 spells CASSWRVSYEQYF. CDR3 nucleotides: TGTGCCAGCAGTTGGAGGGTCTCCTACGAGCAGTACTTC. The chain couples TRBV27 to TRBJ2-7; possibly TRBD2 for D (6 bases). The germline CDR1 and CDR2 sequences are MNHEY and SMNVEV (reference sequence). The CDR3 extends over 13 amino acids. V was cut by 4 bases and J by 0 bases, with 7 bases left in between.

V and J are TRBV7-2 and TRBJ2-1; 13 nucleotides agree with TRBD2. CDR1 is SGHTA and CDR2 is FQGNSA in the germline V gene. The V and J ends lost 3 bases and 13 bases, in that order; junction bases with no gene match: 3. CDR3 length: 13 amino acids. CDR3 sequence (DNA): TGTGCCAGCAGCTTCGGACTAGCGGGGGCCCAGTTCTTC. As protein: CASSFGLAGAQFF.

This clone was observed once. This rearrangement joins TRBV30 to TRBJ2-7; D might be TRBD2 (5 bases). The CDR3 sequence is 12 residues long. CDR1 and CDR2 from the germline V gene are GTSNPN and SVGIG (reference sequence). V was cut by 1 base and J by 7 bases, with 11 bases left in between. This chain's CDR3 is CAWSATSFEQYF. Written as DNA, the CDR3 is TGTGCCTGGAGTGCTACTAGTTTTGAGCAGTACTTC.

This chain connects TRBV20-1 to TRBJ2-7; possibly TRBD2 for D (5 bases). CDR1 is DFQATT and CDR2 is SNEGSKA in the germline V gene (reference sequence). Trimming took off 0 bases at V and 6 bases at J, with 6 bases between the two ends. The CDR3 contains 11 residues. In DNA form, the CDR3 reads TGCAGTGCTAGAGATCGGGGCGAGCAGTACTTC. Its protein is CSARDRGEQYF.

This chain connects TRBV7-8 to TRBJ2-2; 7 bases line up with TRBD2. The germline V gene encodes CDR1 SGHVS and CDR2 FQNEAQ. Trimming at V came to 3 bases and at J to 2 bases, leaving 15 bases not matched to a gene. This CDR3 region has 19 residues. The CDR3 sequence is CASSFLTGGGVGNTGELFF. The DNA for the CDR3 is TGTGCCAGCAGCTTCCTGACTGGCGGGGGTGTTGGTAACACCGGGGAGCTGTTTTTT.

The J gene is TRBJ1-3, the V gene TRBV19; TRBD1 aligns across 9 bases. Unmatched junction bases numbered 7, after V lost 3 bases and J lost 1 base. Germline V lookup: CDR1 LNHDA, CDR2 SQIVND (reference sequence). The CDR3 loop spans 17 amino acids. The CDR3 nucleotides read TGTGCCAGTAGTATCCTTCCGGGACAGGGATCTGGAAACACCATATATTTT. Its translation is CASSILPGQGSGNTIYF. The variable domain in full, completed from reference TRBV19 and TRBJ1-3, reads DGGITQSPKYLFRKEGQNVTLSCEQNLNHDAMYWYRQDPGQGLRLIYYSQIVNDFQKGDIAEGYSVSREKKESFPLTVTSAQKNPTAFYLCASSILPGQGSGNTIYFGEGSWLTVV.

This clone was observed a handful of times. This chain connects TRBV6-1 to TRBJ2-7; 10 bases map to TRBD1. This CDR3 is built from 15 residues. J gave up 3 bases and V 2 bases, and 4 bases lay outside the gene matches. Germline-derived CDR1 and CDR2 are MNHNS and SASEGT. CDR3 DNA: TGTGCCAGCAGTGAATCCCGGACAGGGGGCTACGAGCAGTACTTC. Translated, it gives CASSESRTGGYEQYF.

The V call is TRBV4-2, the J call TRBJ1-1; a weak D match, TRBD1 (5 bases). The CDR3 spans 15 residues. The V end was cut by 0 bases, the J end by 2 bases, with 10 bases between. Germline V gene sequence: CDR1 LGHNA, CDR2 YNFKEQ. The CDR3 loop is CASSQERGKNTEAFF. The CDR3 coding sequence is TGTGCCAGCAGCCAAGAGCGGGGGAAAAACACTGAAGCTTTCTTT.

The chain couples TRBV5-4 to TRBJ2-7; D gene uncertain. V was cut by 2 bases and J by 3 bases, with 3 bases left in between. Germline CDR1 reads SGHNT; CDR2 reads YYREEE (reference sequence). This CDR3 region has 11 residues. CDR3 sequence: CASSFNYEQYF. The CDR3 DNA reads TGTGCCAGCAGCTTCAACTACGAGCAGTACTTC. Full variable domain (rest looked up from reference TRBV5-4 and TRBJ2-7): ETGVTQSPTHLIKTRGQQVTLRCSSQSGHNTVSWYQQALGQGPQFIFQYYREEENGRGNFPPRFSGLQFPNYSSELNVNALELDDSALYLCASSFNYEQYFGPGTRLTVT.

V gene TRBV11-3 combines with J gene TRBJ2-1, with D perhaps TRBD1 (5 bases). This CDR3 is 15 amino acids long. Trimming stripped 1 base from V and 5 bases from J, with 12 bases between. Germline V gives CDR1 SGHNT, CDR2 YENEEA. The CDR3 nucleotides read TGTGCCAGCAGCTTAGTAGGGGCGATAAACAATGAGCAGTTCTTC. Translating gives CASSLVGAINNEQFF.

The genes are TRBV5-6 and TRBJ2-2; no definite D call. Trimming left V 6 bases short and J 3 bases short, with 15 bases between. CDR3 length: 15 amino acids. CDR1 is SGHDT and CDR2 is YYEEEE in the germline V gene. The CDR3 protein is CASTLLTTYTGELFF. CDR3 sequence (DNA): TGTGCCAGCACCCTGCTTACTACCTACACCGGGGAGCTGTTTTTT.

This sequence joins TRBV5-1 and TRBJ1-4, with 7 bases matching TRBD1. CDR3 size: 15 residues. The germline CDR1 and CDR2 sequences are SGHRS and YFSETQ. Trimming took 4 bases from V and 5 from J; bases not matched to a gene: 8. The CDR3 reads CASSLTGTENEKLFF. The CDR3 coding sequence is TGCGCCAGCAGCCTGACCGGGACAGAAAATGAAAAACTGTTTTTT.

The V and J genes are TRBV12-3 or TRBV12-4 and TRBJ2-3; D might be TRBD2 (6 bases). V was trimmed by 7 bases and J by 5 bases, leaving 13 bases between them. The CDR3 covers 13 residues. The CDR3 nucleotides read TGTGCCAGCAAGTCTTGGGGGGAAGATACGCAGTATTTT. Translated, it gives CASKSWGEDTQYF.

The CDR3 spells CASSQEGGETYEQYF. Here the CDR3 DNA reads TGTGCCAGCAGCCAAGAAGGAGGGGAAACATACGAGCAGTACTTC. The rearrangement joins TRBV4-2 to TRBJ2-7, with D tentatively TRBD2 (6 bases). CDR3 size: 15 residues. Germline V gene sequence: CDR1 LGHNA, CDR2 YNFKEQ. The ends were cut back, 0 bases at V and 4 bases at J, with 13 bases in the middle.

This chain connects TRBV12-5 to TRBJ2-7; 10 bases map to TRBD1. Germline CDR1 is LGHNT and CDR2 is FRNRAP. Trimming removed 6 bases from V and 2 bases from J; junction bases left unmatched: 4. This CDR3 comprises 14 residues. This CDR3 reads CASGAGTGAYEQYF. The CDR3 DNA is TGTGCTAGTGGGGCGGGGACAGGGGCCTACGAGCAGTACTTC.

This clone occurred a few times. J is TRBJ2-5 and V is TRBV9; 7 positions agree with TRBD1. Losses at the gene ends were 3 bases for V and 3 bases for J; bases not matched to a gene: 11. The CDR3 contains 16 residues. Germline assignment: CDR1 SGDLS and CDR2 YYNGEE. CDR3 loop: CASSAGGTGVKETQYF. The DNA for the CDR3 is TGTGCCAGCAGCGCTGGCGGAACAGGGGTCAAAGAGACCCAGTACTTC.

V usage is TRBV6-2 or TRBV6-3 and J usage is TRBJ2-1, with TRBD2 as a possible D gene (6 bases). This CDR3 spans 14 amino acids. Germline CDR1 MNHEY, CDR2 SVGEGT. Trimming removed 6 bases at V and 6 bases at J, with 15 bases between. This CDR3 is CASSRRDFRNEQFF. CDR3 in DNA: TGTGCCAGCAGCCGGAGGGACTTCCGCAATGAGCAGTTCTTC.

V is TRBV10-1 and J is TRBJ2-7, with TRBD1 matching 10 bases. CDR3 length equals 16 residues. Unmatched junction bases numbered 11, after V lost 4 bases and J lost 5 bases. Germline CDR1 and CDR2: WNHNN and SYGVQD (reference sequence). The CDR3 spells CASSGVGDRGQDEQYF. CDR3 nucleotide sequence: TGCGCCAGCAGTGGAGTTGGTGACAGGGGGCAAGACGAGCAGTACTTC.

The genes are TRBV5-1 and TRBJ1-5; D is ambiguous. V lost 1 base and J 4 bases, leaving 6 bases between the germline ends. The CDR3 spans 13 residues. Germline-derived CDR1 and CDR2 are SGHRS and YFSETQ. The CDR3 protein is CASSLNGNQPQHF. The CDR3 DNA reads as TGCGCCAGCAGCTTGAACGGGAATCAGCCCCAGCATTTT.